Below, 13 T cell receptor beta chains from the same sample are listed, as sequenced in a study of blood T cell repertoires in COVID-19. TCRdb keeps only in-frame clones here, not all; method: immunoSEQ multiplex PCR. Of hundreds of thousands of clones listed, 70% to 90% are singletons. Sequenced: peripheral blood. The receptor set was obtained from a woman aged 70-85 years with COVID-19, enrolled during active disease.

The chain employs TRBV5-1 and TRBJ2-5; 9 bases match TRBD1. The J segment lost 9 bases and the V segment lost 0 bases, leaving 9 bases of the junction unmatched. The length of the CDR3 is 15 residues. Germline CDR1 is SGHRS and CDR2 is YFSETQ. The CDR3 DNA reads as TGCGCCAGCAGCTTGGGGGGACAGGGAGATGTGGCCCAGTACTTC. It yields the protein CASSLGGQGDVAQYF.

This chain uses TRBV11-2 with TRBJ2-7; maybe TRBD2 (6 bases). This CDR3 has 14 residues. Trimming stripped 4 bases from V and 6 bases from J, with 16 bases between. Germline V gives CDR1 SGHAT, CDR2 FQNNGV. CDR3 DNA sequence: TGTGCCAGCAGCTCGGGGGAGCTCTCGGCCGAGCAGTACTTC. It translates to CASSSGELSAEQYF.

J is TRBJ2-3 and V is TRBV2, with a weak D call TRBD1 (5 bases). The CDR3 runs 14 residues. The germline CDR1 and CDR2 sequences are SNHLY and FYNNEI. Between the trimmed V and J ends, which lost 5 bases and 2 bases, there was a span of 11 bases. DNA of the CDR3: TGTGCCAGCAGTCTACAGGTCCTCACAGATACGCAGTATTTT. Encoded protein: CASSLQVLTDTQYF.

The chain carries TRBV12-3 or TRBV12-4 and TRBJ2-3; D gene ambiguous. The V gene lost 7 bases and the J gene lost 2 bases, with 10 bases spanning the gap. The CDR3 length is 13 residues. The CDR3 sequence is CASTHIYTDTQYF. CDR3 DNA sequence: TGTGCCAGCACCCACATTTACACAGATACGCAGTATTTT.

The V and J genes are TRBV19 and TRBJ1-4; D not resolved. The germline CDR1 and CDR2 sequences are LNHDA and SQIVND (reference sequence). The CDR3 consists of 14 residues. V was pared by 4 bases and J by 0 bases, with 6 bases between. CDR3 nucleotide sequence: TGTGCCAGTAGTACGCGGTCAACTAATGAAAAACTGTTTTTT. Translation: CASSTRSTNEKLFF.

The rearrangement links TRBV19 to TRBJ1-6; a possible D gene is TRBD1 (6 bases). This CDR3 spans 13 amino acids. Per germline, CDR1 LNHDA and CDR2 SQIVND (reference sequence). Trimming pared 11 bases from V and 7 bases from J, leaving 15 bases between. The CDR3 sequence is CALNREKNSPLHF. The CDR3 coding sequence is TGTGCCTTGAACAGGGAAAAGAATTCACCCCTCCACTTT.

This clone appeared once. V is TRBV6-5 and J is TRBJ1-5, with D maybe TRBD1 (5 bases). The CDR3 loop spans 14 amino acids. Germline CDR1 MNHEY, CDR2 SVGAGI. The V gene lost 2 bases and the J gene lost 7 bases, with 12 bases spanning the gap. The CDR3: CASSYRQGRQPQHF. CDR3 sequence (DNA): TGTGCCAGCAGTTACAGGCAGGGAAGACAGCCCCAGCATTTT.

V is TRBV6-6 and J is TRBJ1-5; 8 positions agree with TRBD1. V dropped 7 bases and J dropped 2; count of bases not matched to a gene: 10. The CDR3 loop spans 16 amino acids. The V gene's germline CDR1 is MNHNY and CDR2 SVGAGI (reference sequence). Written as DNA, the CDR3 is TGTGCCAGCATTAGGGGTCAGGGGGCTCGCAATCAGCCCCAGCATTTT. This translates into CASIRGQGARNQPQHF.

The chain employs TRBV2 and TRBJ2-2, with D possibly being TRBD1 (5 bases). V gave up 4 bases and J gave up 1 base, with 10 bases separating them. The CDR3 covers 15 residues. The V gene's germline CDR1 is SNHLY and CDR2 FYNNEI. The CDR3 coding sequence is TGTGCCAGCAGTGCCAGGGTAGGGAACACCGGGGAGCTGTTTTTT. This translates into CASSARVGNTGELFF.

The chain uses TRBV11-2 and TRBJ1-2, with D unclear. The CDR3 is made up of 13 amino acids. CDR1 and CDR2 from the germline V gene are SGHAT and FQNNGV. V dropped 1 base and J dropped 7 bases, with 10 bases sitting between them. The CDR3 loop reads CASSLAGRPGYTF. The CDR3, as DNA: TGTGCCAGCAGCTTAGCAGGCCGACCTGGCTACACCTTC.

This chain uses TRBV12-5 with TRBJ2-5; 9 nucleotides align to TRBD1. The J segment lost 3 bases and the V segment lost 5 bases, leaving 4 bases of the junction unmatched. This CDR3 comprises 14 residues. CDR1 LGHNT and CDR2 FRNRAP come from the germline V gene. CDR3 coding DNA: TGTGCTAGTGGTAAAGGGGACAGGGAAGAGACCCAGTACTTC. Its translation: CASGKGDREETQYF. The complete variable domain, with remaining parts taken from reference TRBV12-5 and TRBJ2-5, reads DARVTQTPRHKVTEMGQEVTMRCQPILGHNTVFWYRQTMMQGLELLAYFRNRAPLDDSGMPKDRFSAEMPDATLATLKIQPSEPRDSAVYFCASGKGDREETQYFGPGTRLLVL.

This clone was recorded once. The chain couples TRBV23-1 to TRBJ2-2; no firm D call. TRBV23-1 is labeled an ORF, and its function is uncertain. This CDR3 has 15 amino acids. V gave up 0 bases and J gave up 3 bases, with 8 bases separating them. DNA for the CDR3: TGCGCCAGCAGTCAATCACAGTCCCACACCGGGGAGCTGTTTTTT. This translates into CASSQSQSHTGELFF.

This chain joins TRBV28 and TRBJ2-7; 14 bases map to TRBD2. This CDR3 has 18 residues. Germline CDR1 reads MDHEN; CDR2 reads SYDVKM. V gave up 6 bases and J gave up 4 bases; unmatched junction bases: 14. CDR3 protein: CASRKGLAGAWPKYEQYF. DNA of the CDR3: TGTGCCAGCAGAAAGGGACTAGCGGGGGCGTGGCCGAAATACGAGCAGTACTTC.